Presented here are 29 T cell receptor beta chains from one specimen sequenced in a study of blood T cell repertoires in COVID-19. Assay used: immunoSEQ multiplex PCR; TCRdb lists only in-frame clones, some missing. The sample has 250,000 to 350,000 clones; roughly nine tenths are singletons. Sequencing was performed on PBMCs or T cells enriched from blood (not recorded which). The receptors were gathered from a woman in her fifties or sixties who had been exposed to COVID-19.

The chain carries TRBV18 and TRBJ1-5, with TRBD1 identical over 12 bases. Germline trimming cut 5 bases from V and 5 bases from J; bases unmatched to any gene: 4. The length of the CDR3 is 15 residues. The germline V gene encodes CDR1 KGHSH and CDR2 LQKENI. CDR3 in amino acids: CASSSGTGGYQPQHF. CDR3 nucleotides: TGTGCCAGCTCATCCGGGACAGGGGGCTATCAGCCCCAGCATTTT. Complete variable domain (other parts from reference TRBV18 and TRBJ1-5): NAGVMQNPRHLVRRRGQEARLRCSPMKGHSHVYWYRQLPEEGLKFMVYLQKENIIDESGMPKERFSAEFPKEGPSILRIQQVVRGDSAAYFCASSSGTGGYQPQHFGDGTRLSIL.

The genes are TRBV11-2 and TRBJ2-1; possibly TRBD1 for D (5 bases). The CDR3 totals 16 residues. Germline values: CDR1 SGHAT, CDR2 FQNNGV. Trimming cost V 3 bases and J 1 base, with 13 bases left between them. CDR3 residues: CASSFLRQLSYNEQFF. CDR3 nucleotides: TGTGCCAGCAGCTTTCTACGACAGTTATCCTACAATGAGCAGTTCTTC. Drawing the rest from reference TRBV11-2 and TRBJ2-1, the complete variable domain is EAGVAQSPRYKIIEKRQSVAFWCNPISGHATLYWYQQILGQGPKLLIQFQNNGVVDDSQLPKDRFSAERLKGVDSTLKIQPAKLEDSAVYLCASSFLRQLSYNEQFFGPGTRLTVL.

This chain joins TRBV27 and TRBJ2-1, with 14 bases fitting TRBD2. Trimming at V came to 5 bases and at J to 3 bases, leaving 12 bases not matched to a gene. From germline, CDR1 is MNHEY and CDR2 SMNVEV (reference sequence). The CDR3 loop spans 19 amino acids. DNA of the CDR3: TGTGCCAGCAGTCAGACTAGCGGGGGGGCAAGACAGTTCTACAATGAGCAGTTCTTC. This sequence encodes CASSQTSGGARQFYNEQFF.

DNA of the CDR3: TGTGCCAGCATTTGGGGAGCGGGAACCTACGAGCAGTACTTC. It yields the protein CASIWGAGTYEQYF. The chain recombines TRBV28 with TRBJ2-7, with 7 nucleotides matching TRBD2. The germline V gene encodes CDR1 MDHEN and CDR2 SYDVKM. V shed 7 bases and J 2 bases; nucleotides not matched to a gene: 8. CDR3 length equals 14 residues. Full variable domain (rest looked up from reference TRBV28 and TRBJ2-7): DVKVTQSSRYLVKRTGEKVFLECVQDMDHENMFWYRQDPGLGLRLIYFSYDVKMKEKGDIPEGYSVSREKKERFSLILESASTNQTSMYLCASIWGAGTYEQYFGPGTRLTVT.

The chain combines TRBV6-1 with TRBJ2-5; perhaps TRBD2 as D (5 bases). V was clipped by 3 bases and J by 7 bases, with 21 bases between them. Germline V gives CDR1 MNHNS, CDR2 SASEGT. The CDR3 contains 16 residues. In DNA form, the CDR3 reads TGTGCCAGCAGTGATGGGAGTGGGCTCCGATCGGGGACCCAGTACTTC. Its translation: CASSDGSGLRSGTQYF.

The chain couples TRBV29-1 to TRBJ1-1; D uncertain. This CDR3 has 12 residues. Germline-derived CDR1 and CDR2 are SQVTM and ANQGSEA. V shed 4 bases and J shed 1 base, with 7 bases lying between them. Here the CDR3 reads CSVGLRNTEAFF. The CDR3 DNA is TGCAGCGTTGGACTGAGGAACACTGAAGCTTTCTTT.

The rearrangement joins TRBV5-6 to TRBJ2-3; D possibly corresponds to TRBD2 (6 bases). The V end was cut by 3 bases, the J end by 7 bases, with 15 bases between. From germline, CDR1 is SGHDT and CDR2 YYEEEE. CDR3 length: 14 residues. CDR3 DNA sequence: TGTGCCAGCAGCTCGACTAGAAGTGGGAATACGCAGTATTTT. Residues: CASSSTRSGNTQYF. The entire variable domain, with the rest obtained from reference TRBV5-6 and TRBJ2-3, is as follows: DAGVTQSPTHLIKTRGQQVTLRCSPKSGHDTVSWYQQALGQGPQFIFQYYEEEERQRGNFPDRFSGHQFPNYSSELNVNALLLGDSALYLCASSSTRSGNTQYFGPGTRLTVL.

V gene TRBV27 combines with J gene TRBJ1-5; D is possibly TRBD1 (6 bases). Germline V lookup: CDR1 MNHEY, CDR2 SMNVEV (reference sequence). The CDR3 length is 15 residues. With 2 bases removed from V and 2 bases from J, the gap between germline ends came to 10 bases. CDR3 amino acids: CASSLESGGNQPQHF. The CDR3 nucleotides are TGTGCCAGCAGTTTAGAATCAGGGGGCAATCAGCCCCAGCATTTT.

Written as DNA, the CDR3 is TGTGCCAGTACTAACTTTGGGGGAGGGTTCCTTCAGCCCCAGCATTTT. This encodes CASTNFGGGFLQPQHF. This rearrangement joins TRBV19 to TRBJ1-5; weak D call: TRBD1 (5 bases). CDR3 size: 16 residues. Germline CDR1 is LNHDA and CDR2 is SQIVND (reference sequence). V dropped 7 bases and J dropped 6 bases, with 22 bases sitting between them.

The V gene is TRBV6-5, the J gene TRBJ2-7; D is unclear. CDR3 length: 12 residues. Trimming took off 7 bases at V and 4 bases at J, with 11 bases between the two ends. Germline V gives CDR1 MNHEY, CDR2 SVGAGI. CDR3 protein: CASTPTAYEQYF. For the CDR3, the DNA is TGTGCCAGCACCCCCACTGCGTACGAGCAGTACTTC.

The V call is TRBV7-9, the J call TRBJ1-4, with 12 bases fitting TRBD1. The CDR3 sequence is 19 residues long. Per the germline V gene, CDR1 is SEHNR and CDR2 is FQNEAQ (reference sequence). The V and J ends lost 5 bases and 5 bases, in that order; junction bases with no gene match: 15. CDR3 DNA: TGTGCCAGCAGCAACCCCGGGACAGGGGGCAGTAACTGGAATGAAAAACTGTTTTTT. It is translated as CASSNPGTGGSNWNEKLFF.

The chain joins TRBV2 to TRBJ2-3, with 11 bases that match TRBD2. Germline V gives CDR1 SNHLY, CDR2 FYNNEI. The J segment lost 6 bases and the V segment lost 3 bases, leaving 14 bases of the junction unmatched. CDR3 length: 18 residues. CDR3: CASSDLAGGQKWLDTQYF. The CDR3 DNA sequence: TGTGCCAGCAGTGACTTAGCGGGGGGGCAAAAATGGTTGGATACGCAGTATTTT.

This chain joins TRBV5-1 and TRBJ1-6; 9 bases map to TRBD1. Germline loops: CDR1 SGHRS, CDR2 YFSETQ. V was pared by 6 bases and J by 9 bases, with 7 bases of the junction left unmatched. The CDR3 loop spans 14 amino acids. In nucleotides, the CDR3 is TGCGCCAGCAACTTACAGGGGGCAGGTTCACCCCTCCACTTT. It encodes CASNLQGAGSPLHF.

This clone has more than one count but fewer than ten. The genes are TRBV5-1 and TRBJ2-2; a possible D gene is TRBD1 (5 bases). This CDR3 comprises 17 residues. CDR1 is SGHRS, CDR2 YFSETQ, per germline. The V end lost 4 bases, the J end lost 0 bases, and 16 bases lay between the germline ends. CDR3 bases: TGCGCCAGCAGCATGTACGGACAATTTGCGAACACCGGGGAGCTGTTTTTT. Its protein product is CASSMYGQFANTGELFF. Full variable domain (remainder filled in from reference TRBV5-1 and TRBJ2-2): KAGVTQTPRYLIKTRGQQVTLSCSPISGHRSVSWYQQTPGQGLQFLFEYFSETQRNKGNFPGRFSGRQFSNSRSEMNVSTLELGDSALYLCASSMYGQFANTGELFFGEGSRLTVL.

The chain employs TRBV4-1 and TRBJ2-4; D might be TRBD2 (6 bases). The CDR3 totals 18 residues. CDR1 is MGHRA and CDR2 is YSYEKL in the germline V gene. V was cut by 1 base and J by 0 bases, with 16 bases left in between. This chain's CDR3 is CASSQGGRISGAKNIQYF. The CDR3 nucleotides read TGCGCCAGCAGCCAAGGAGGGAGGATTAGCGGAGCCAAAAACATTCAGTACTTC.

V is TRBV28 and J is TRBJ1-2; no definite D call. CDR1 MDHEN and CDR2 SYDVKM come from the germline V gene. The CDR3 covers 11 residues. Trimming took 5 bases from V and 5 from J, leaving 6 bases between them. CDR3 in amino acids: CASSPQYGYTF. CDR3 DNA: TGTGCCAGCAGTCCCCAGTATGGCTACACCTTC.

The chain is built from TRBV6-5 and TRBJ1-1, with D possibly matching TRBD1 (6 bases). Between the trimmed V and J ends, which lost 5 bases and 1 base, there was a span of 14 bases. This CDR3 is 15 amino acids long. The germline V gene has CDR1 MNHEY and CDR2 SVGAGI. CDR3 nucleotides: TGTGCCAGCAGTCCCTCCCCGGGACAGAACACTGAAGCTTTCTTT. Translating gives CASSPSPGQNTEAFF.

The gene calls are TRBV6-1 and TRBJ2-3; 9 bases fit TRBD2. This CDR3 is 19 amino acids long. J gave up 2 bases and V 2 bases, and 14 bases lay outside the gene matches. Looked up from germline, CDR1 is MNHNS and CDR2 is SASEGT. The CDR3 here is CASSETQPIAGEVTDTQYF. The CDR3 DNA sequence: TGTGCCAGCAGTGAAACGCAACCCATAGCGGGGGAGGTCACAGATACGCAGTATTTT.

The chain recombines TRBV5-1 with TRBJ1-1, with 9 bases aligning to TRBD1. The V gene's germline CDR1 is SGHRS and CDR2 YFSETQ. With 4 bases clipped from V and 7 bases from J, the junction kept 11 bases outside the gene matches. The CDR3 consists of 15 residues. Here the CDR3 DNA reads TGCGCCAGCAGCCCCACCCAAACAGGGGGCGGTGAAGCTTTCTTT. Protein: CASSPTQTGGGEAFF.

The rearrangement uses TRBV27 and TRBJ1-2, with D possibly matching TRBD1 (6 bases). Germline CDR1 and CDR2: MNHEY and SMNVEV (reference sequence). The CDR3 length is 15 residues. V lost 3 bases to trimming and J lost 4 bases, with 15 bases between them. The CDR3 bases are TGTGCCAGCAGTTTTCAGGGGCAGAAACCCTATGGCTACACCTTC. Its protein product is CASSFQGQKPYGYTF.

This clone was recorded once. The chain has TRBV11-3 and TRBJ2-7, with D possibly matching TRBD1 (5 bases). In germline, CDR1 is SGHNT, CDR2 YENEEA. Trimming removed 5 bases at V and 0 bases at J, with 14 bases between. This CDR3 has 15 amino acids. CDR3 nucleotide sequence: TGTGCCAGCAGCCGTGGTGGGCAGGGCTCCTACGAGCAGTACTTC. It translates to CASSRGGQGSYEQYF.

The V gene is TRBV9, the J gene TRBJ2-1; D gene uncertain. This CDR3 has 11 amino acids. Germline lookup yields CDR1 SGDLS and CDR2 YYNGEE. The V gene lost 7 bases and the J gene lost 7 bases, with 9 bases spanning the gap. CDR3 DNA sequence: TGTGCCAGCTCCTACAGTAATGAGCAGTTCTTC. Encoded protein: CASSYSNEQFF.

The chain employs TRBV5-1 and TRBJ2-7; the D gene is possibly TRBD1 (6 bases). Germline CDR1 reads SGHRS; CDR2 reads YFSETQ. CDR3 length: 13 residues. V was clipped by 3 bases and J by 5 bases, with 12 bases between them. The CDR3 protein is CASSYQGIDEQYF. The CDR3 bases are TGCGCCAGCAGCTACCAGGGGATTGACGAGCAGTACTTC.

The chain is built from TRBV4-1 and TRBJ2-1; D perhaps matches TRBD2 (5 bases). The CDR3 contains 14 residues. Germline CDR1 is MGHRA and CDR2 is YSYEKL. Deletions cut 3 bases from V and 7 bases from J, with 13 bases between. The CDR3 spells CASSQANGGNEQFF. CDR3 DNA sequence: TGCGCCAGCAGCCAGGCCAACGGAGGTAATGAGCAGTTCTTC.

The J gene is TRBJ2-1, the V gene TRBV30; possibly TRBD1 for D (6 bases). CDR1 is GTSNPN, CDR2 SVGIG, per germline (reference sequence). The ends were cut back, 1 base at V and 5 bases at J, with 15 bases in the middle. There are 15 residues in the CDR3. The CDR3 DNA is TGTGCCTGGAGTGCAGCCGGACAGAACCACAATGAGCAGTTCTTC. Protein sequence: CAWSAAGQNHNEQFF.

The V and J genes are TRBV7-2 and TRBJ1-3; no clear D. The CDR3 covers 15 residues. Germline CDR1 and CDR2: SGHTA and FQGNSA. V lost 2 bases and J lost 1, with 9 bases in between. This CDR3 reads CASSLSQASGNTIYF. CDR3 DNA: TGTGCCAGCAGCTTATCCCAGGCGTCTGGAAACACCATATATTTT.

This clone appeared a single time. The genes are TRBV15 and TRBJ2-1; perhaps TRBD2 as D (5 bases). The CDR3 spans 16 residues. V lost 1 base and J 6 bases, leaving 16 bases between the germline ends. Germline CDR1 reads LNHNV; CDR2 reads YYDKDF (reference sequence). CDR3 sequence: CATSRVSGFGANEQFF. CDR3 in DNA: TGTGCCACCAGCAGAGTATCGGGGTTCGGTGCCAATGAGCAGTTCTTC.

CDR3 sequence reads: CASSLSPGQGEYEQFF. In DNA form, the CDR3 reads TGTGCCAGCAGTTTATCGCCCGGACAGGGGGAGTATGAGCAGTTCTTC. The chain combines TRBV27 with TRBJ2-1; TRBD1 aligns across 10 bases. There are 16 residues in the CDR3. Germline assignment: CDR1 MNHEY and CDR2 SMNVEV (reference sequence). V lost 0 bases, J lost 8 bases, and 7 bases stayed unmatched.

The chain has TRBV4-2 and TRBJ2-7; D not certain. The CDR3 has 13 residues. V gave up 0 bases and J gave up 2 bases, with 5 bases separating them. The V gene's germline CDR1 is LGHNA and CDR2 YNFKEQ. The CDR3 spells CASSQDLPYEQYF. CDR3 DNA: TGTGCCAGCAGCCAAGATCTTCCCTACGAGCAGTACTTC.